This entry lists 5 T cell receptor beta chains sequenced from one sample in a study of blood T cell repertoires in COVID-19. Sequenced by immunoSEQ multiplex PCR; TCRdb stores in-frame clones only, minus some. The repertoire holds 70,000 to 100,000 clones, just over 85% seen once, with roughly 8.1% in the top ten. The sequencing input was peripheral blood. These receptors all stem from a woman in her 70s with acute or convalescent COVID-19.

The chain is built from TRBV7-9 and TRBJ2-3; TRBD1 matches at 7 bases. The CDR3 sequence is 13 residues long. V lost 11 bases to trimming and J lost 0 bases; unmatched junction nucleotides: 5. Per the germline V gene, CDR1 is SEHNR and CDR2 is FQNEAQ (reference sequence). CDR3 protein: CAGDRESTDTQYF. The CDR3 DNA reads TGTGCCGGAGACAGGGAAAGCACAGATACGCAGTATTTT.

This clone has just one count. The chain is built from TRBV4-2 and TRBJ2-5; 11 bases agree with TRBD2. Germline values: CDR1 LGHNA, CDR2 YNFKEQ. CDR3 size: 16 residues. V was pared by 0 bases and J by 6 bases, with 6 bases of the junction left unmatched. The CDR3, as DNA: TGTGCCAGCAGCCAAGAGTCTAGCGGGGGGCCCCAGACCCAGTACTTC. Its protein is CASSQESSGGPQTQYF.

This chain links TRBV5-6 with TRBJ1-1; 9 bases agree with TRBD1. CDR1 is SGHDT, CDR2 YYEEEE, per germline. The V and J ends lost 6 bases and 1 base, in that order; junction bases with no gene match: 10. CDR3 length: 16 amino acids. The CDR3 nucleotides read TGTGCCAGCAACCTACAGGGGGCGAGTAAGAACACTGAAGCTTTCTTT. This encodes CASNLQGASKNTEAFF.

The DNA of the CDR3 is TGTGCCAGCAGTTTATCCGGGACAGGGATGAAGGGCTACACCTTC. Protein product: CASSLSGTGMKGYTF. The V and J genes are TRBV27 and TRBJ1-2; TRBD1 aligns across 9 bases. The ends lost 0 bases at V and 8 bases at J; junction bases unmatched: 7. Germline loops: CDR1 MNHEY, CDR2 SMNVEV (reference sequence). The CDR3 sequence is 15 residues long.

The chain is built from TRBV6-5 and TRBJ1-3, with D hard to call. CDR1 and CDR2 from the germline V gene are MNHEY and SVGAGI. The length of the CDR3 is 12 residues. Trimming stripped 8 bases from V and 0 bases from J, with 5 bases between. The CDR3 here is CASRDSGNTIYF. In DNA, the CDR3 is TGTGCCAGCCGGGACTCTGGAAACACCATATATTTT.